This T cell receptor beta chain was identified during a study of blood T cell repertoires in COVID-19. Study in general: T cells, B-cell-depleted T cells, or PBMCs supplied cDNA or gDNA.

CDR1 is ENHRY, CDR2 SYGVKD, per germline. The ends were cut back, 11 bases at V and 2 bases at J, with 15 bases in the middle. CDR3 length: 13 residues. The table came from immunoSEQ multiplex PCR; TCRdb's copy has only in-frame clones and leaves some out. The table lists around 370,000 clones, roughly 89% of them singletons, with 2.5% to 4% in the top ten. This clone was counted only a few times. The sequenced sample consisted of peripheral blood. The sequence was obtained from a woman between 18 and 30 years old who had recovered from COVID-19. V is TRBV10-3 and J is TRBJ1-1; possibly TRBD1 for D (5 bases). The CDR3, as DNA: TGTGCCCTAAGGGGCCAGAGCAACACTGAAGCTTTCTTT. Its translation: CALRGQSNTEAFF.